This T cell receptor (beta chain) is from a study of blood T cells in healthy people across ages. Study-wide background: Every two T cells gave about one barcoded beta molecule via template switching.

Points from the study as a whole: Naive CD4+ cells and diversity were both higher in long-lived donors than in aged donors.

A second about 7 to 12 cycle PCR used barcoded and J-beta primers. MiXCR, applied by TCRdb to the 5' RACE reads, yields one record per CDR3 protein. The table lists nearly 800,000 distinct CDR3 sequences, around 25% of them singletons. This clonotype was seen only a few times. The antigen remains unidentified. The data also belong to a second study, concerning T cells of mothers and their children. According to that study: Each donor was one of three healthy Caucasian mothers or one of their six children. The authors used all extracted RNA for cDNA synthesis, at approximately 1.5 ug per 15 ul.

Sequencing input: blood. This TCR was sampled from a boy aged 5 to 17 in good health.

Written as DNA, the CDR3 is TGCGCCAGCAGCTTGGTCGCGGGAGCGCTAGGGGCCAATGAGCAGTTCTTC. Protein product: CASSLVAGALGANEQFF. The J gene is TRBJ2-1, the V gene TRBV5-1; 7 positions match TRBD2. The CDR3 is 17 residues long. Germline loops: CDR1 SGHRS, CDR2 YFSETQ. J gave up 6 bases and V 0 bases, and 12 bases lay outside the gene matches.